This T cell receptor (beta chain) was retrieved from a study of blood T cell repertoires in COVID-19. Study in general: Collection of acute and convalescent COVID-19 samples took place in the United States, Italy and Spain. PBMCs, B-cell-depleted T cells, or T cells were the source of the cDNA or gDNA that made up the material.

The CDR3 sequence is 15 residues long. CDR1 and CDR2 from the germline V gene are SGDLS and YYNGEE. V shed 0 bases, J shed 8 bases, and the junction held 5 bases outside the gene matches. Original analysis: Amplification from reference gene primers served as the basis for estimated nucleated cell counts. Only in-frame clones appear in the TCRdb table, and some are missing; sequencing was by immunoSEQ multiplex PCR. V and J calls and clone size follow that table, whereas D and trimming were derived from the DNA. The sample yields tens of thousands of clones, about 80% seen once. The J gene is TRBJ1-4, the V gene TRBV9; TRBD1 matches 9 bases. The clonotype comes from a man aged 45-65 years with acute or convalescent COVID-19. The sample consisted of peripheral blood. Here the CDR3 reads CASSVAGTGKEKLFF. Here the CDR3 DNA reads TGTGCCAGCAGCGTAGCGGGGACAGGGAAGGAAAAACTGTTTTTT.